These T cell receptor beta chains were read from a single sample in a study of T cell responses to AZD1222 COVID-19 vaccine. Libraries were prepared by immunoSEQ multiplex PCR; TCRdb keeps only in-frame clonotypes and omits some of them. The sample lists 90,000 to 130,000 clones, 80% to 95% occurring once. The specimen comprised peripheral blood, sampled 28 days after the second AZD1222 dose. These receptors all come from an adult who received the AZD1222 COVID-19 vaccine. The CDR3 runs from the conserved cysteine through the conserved F or W. D genes are given only for firm matches. Rows may omit the clone size; those that give it use once, few, many or a size class.

J | D | V | size | CDR3 | DNA
TRBJ1-6 | NA | TRBV19 | NA | CASSSRSSYNSPLHF | TGTGCCAGTAGCTCGCGAAGCTCCTATAATTCACCCCTCCACTTT
TRBJ2-3 | NA | TRBV5-1 | once | CASSPSPTTDTQYF | TGCGCCAGCAGCCCCAGTCCGACCACAGATACGCAGTATTTT
TRBJ1-1 | TRBD1 | TRBV29-1 | once | CSVHPSRQGGTEAFF | TGCAGCGTTCACCCAAGCCGACAGGGTGGCACTGAAGCTTTCTTT
TRBJ1-2 | NA | TRBV27 | NA | CASRDGRGNYGYTF | TGTGCCAGCAGGGACGGACGAGGTAACTATGGCTACACCTTC
TRBJ2-2 | NA | TRBV5-4 | NA | CASSLSEATGELFF | TGTGCCAGCAGCTTGTCAGAGGCCACCGGGGAGCTGTTTTTT
TRBJ1-5 | NA | TRBV19 | NA | CASKAGAQIFGNQPQHF | TGTGCCAGTAAGGCAGGGGCCCAAATATTCGGCAATCAGCCCCAGCATTTT
TRBJ2-2 | NA | TRBV6-4 | NA | CASSARGENTGELFF | TGTGCCAGCAGTGCGAGGGGGGAAAACACCGGGGAGCTGTTTTTT
TRBJ2-7 | NA | TRBV2 | NA | CASSEGPDNWGYEQYF | TGTGCCAGCAGTGAGGGGCCAGATAATTGGGGGTACGAGCAGTACTTC
TRBJ2-1 | NA | TRBV5-6 | NA | CASSLRTEQFF | TGTGCCAGCAGCTTGCGGACGGAGCAGTTCTTC
TRBJ2-3 | NA | TRBV12-3/TRBV12-4 | NA | CASSGSLLLYF | TGTGCCAGCTCTGGCAGTTTACTACTGTATTTT
TRBJ2-3 | NA | TRBV5-6 | NA | CASRTPAGGTDTQYF | TGTGCCAGCAGAACCCCCGCAGGGGGCACAGATACGCAGTATTTT
TRBJ1-2 | TRBD1 | TRBV10-3 | NA | CAISEEQGIDGYTF | TGTGCCATCAGTGAGGAACAGGGGATCGATGGCTACACCTTC
TRBJ1-1 | NA | TRBV7-8 | NA | CASSLVSPREAFF | TGTGCCAGCAGCTTAGTATCCCCGAGGGAAGCTTTCTTT
TRBJ2-3 | NA | TRBV9 | NA | CASSASDPADTQYF | TGTGCCAGCAGCGCTTCCGACCCAGCAGATACGCAGTATTTT
TRBJ1-3 | TRBD1 | TRBV30 | NA | CASNRGQVGNTIYF | TGTGCCTCCAACAGGGGGCAGGTAGGAAACACCATATATTTT
TRBJ1-2 | NA | TRBV2 | NA | CASSEGQGSNYGYTF | TGTGCCAGCAGTGAAGGGCAGGGGTCTAACTATGGCTACACCTTC
TRBJ1-6 | NA | TRBV3-1/TRBV3-2 | NA | CASSPNTASGESPLHF | TGTGCCAGCAGTCCTAACACTGCGAGCGGTGAATCACCCCTCCACTTT
TRBJ1-2 | NA | TRBV21-1 | NA | CASSKVLREHYGYTF | TGTGCCAGCAGCAAAGTTTTGAGGGAACACTATGGCTACACCTTC
TRBJ1-6 | NA | TRBV4-1 | NA | CASSQAGVSPLHF | TGCGCCAGCAGCCAAGCAGGGGTGTCACCCCTCCACTTT
TRBJ1-6 | TRBD1 | TRBV3-1/TRBV3-2 | once | CASSPGQGSEYNSPLHF | TGTGCCAGCAGCCCCGGACAGGGGTCGGAATATAATTCACCCCTCCACTTT
TRBJ2-3 | TRBD1 | TRBV4-2 | NA | CASSPRQGTDTQYF | TGTGCCAGCAGCCCCAGACAGGGTACAGATACGCAGTATTTT
TRBJ1-1 | NA | TRBV4-2 | NA | CAGTRGGGDTEAFF | TGTGCCGGCACCCGAGGGGGAGGAGACACTGAAGCTTTCTTT
TRBJ1-2 | NA | TRBV28 | few | CASSPLDRPNYGYTF | TGTGCCAGCAGTCCATTGGACAGACCTAACTATGGCTACACCTTC
TRBJ2-3 | NA | TRBV6-2/TRBV6-3 | NA | CASRPSTDTQYF | TGTGCCAGCAGACCTAGCACAGATACGCAGTATTTT
TRBJ1-4 | NA | TRBV19 | NA | CASSIGTGSFATNEKLFF | TGTGCCAGTAGTATAGGAACAGGGTCCTTTGCAACTAATGAAAAACTGTTTTTT
TRBJ2-7 | TRBD1 | TRBV19 | NA | CASSGTGKDEQYF | TGTGCCAGTAGCGGGACAGGGAAAGACGAGCAGTACTTC
TRBJ2-7 | TRBD1 | TRBV18 | NA | CASSPRTGGFYEQYF | TGTGCCAGCTCACCAAGGACAGGGGGCTTCTACGAGCAGTACTTC
TRBJ2-6 | NA | TRBV23-1 | NA | CASPETGMIDRSGANVLTF | TGCGCCAGCCCCGAAACAGGGATGATTGACCGCTCTGGGGCCAACGTCCTGACTTTC
TRBJ2-3 | NA | TRBV6-4 | NA | CASSDGLSTDTQYF | TGTGCCAGCAGTGATGGTTTGTCCACAGATACGCAGTATTTT
TRBJ1-6 | NA | TRBV18 | NA | CASSPRADNSPLHF | TGTGCCAGCTCACCACGGGCAGATAATTCACCCCTCCACTTT
TRBJ2-1 | NA | TRBV19 | few | CASSIAAARDEQFF | TGTGCCAGTAGTATAGCGGCCGCCCGCGATGAGCAGTTCTTC
TRBJ1-4 | TRBD1 | TRBV18 | NA | CASSTNRGFAEKLFF | TGTGCCAGCTCAACTAACAGGGGTTTTGCTGAAAAACTGTTTTTT
TRBJ2-3 | NA | TRBV9 | once | CASSGLAQTDTQYF | TGTGCCAGCAGCGGGCTAGCTCAGACAGATACGCAGTATTTT
TRBJ1-4 | NA | TRBV2 | NA | CASGGAGNEKLFF | TGTGCCAGCGGGGGGGCTGGTAATGAAAAACTGTTTTTT
TRBJ2-5 | NA | TRBV6-2/TRBV6-3 | NA | CASSYSRRQETQYF | TGTGCCAGCAGTTACTCTCGCAGACAAGAGACCCAGTACTTC
TRBJ1-3 | NA | TRBV15 | NA | CATSRDRNTIYF | TGTGCCACCAGCAGAGACCGAAACACCATATATTTT
TRBJ2-1 | TRBD2 | TRBV3-1/TRBV3-2 | NA | CASSWTSGVNYNEQFF | TGTGCCAGCAGTTGGACTAGCGGGGTAAACTACAATGAGCAGTTCTTC
TRBJ2-7 | NA | TRBV5-3 | NA | CASIRGGYEQYF | TGTGCCAGCATCAGGGGAGGGTACGAGCAGTACTTC
TRBJ1-3 | TRBD1 | TRBV3-1/TRBV3-2 | NA | CASSQDRGGNTIYF | TGTGCCAGCAGCCAAGACAGGGGGGGAAACACCATATATTTT
TRBJ2-2 | TRBD2 | TRBV18 | NA | CASSLNIPGTSVTGGELFF | TGTGCCAGCTCACTTAATATCCCCGGGACTAGCGTGACCGGCGGGGAGCTGTTTTTT
TRBJ1-2 | NA | TRBV7-2 | once | CASSFQSPGNYGYTF | TGTGCCAGCAGCTTCCAGTCCCCAGGGAACTATGGCTACACCTTC
TRBJ2-7 | NA | TRBV19 | NA | CASSLGQIYEQYF | TGTGCCAGTAGTCTCGGACAGATCTACGAGCAGTACTTC
TRBJ1-2 | NA | TRBV5-1 | NA | CASSFQGGDGYTF | TGCGCCAGCAGCTTCCAGGGAGGCGATGGCTACACCTTC
TRBJ2-3 | NA | TRBV7-9 | NA | CASIEAGELTDTQYF | TGTGCCAGCATCGAGGCCGGAGAACTCACAGATACGCAGTATTTT
TRBJ2-1 | NA | TRBV15 | NA | CATSRDTLDEQFF | TGTGCCACCAGCAGAGATACGCTTGATGAGCAGTTCTTC
TRBJ2-1 | TRBD1 | TRBV4-2 | few | CASSQDRQGREQFF | TGTGCCAGCAGCCAAGATCGACAGGGGCGCGAGCAGTTCTTC
TRBJ1-1 | NA | TRBV10-2 | NA | CASSGTDMNTEAFF | TGCGCCAGCAGTGGGACAGACATGAACACTGAAGCTTTCTTT
TRBJ1-1 | NA | TRBV2 | NA | CASILGEFTEAFF | TGTGCCAGCATTTTAGGGGAATTCACTGAAGCTTTCTTT
TRBJ1-4 | TRBD1 | TRBV6-5 | NA | CASSPQGMKKLFF | TGTGCCAGCAGTCCACAGGGGATGAAAAAACTGTTTTTT
TRBJ2-7 | TRBD1 | TRBV27 | NA | CASRLGTVGSYEQYF | TGTGCCAGCCGACTGGGGACAGTAGGCTCCTACGAGCAGTACTTC
TRBJ1-2 | TRBD1 | TRBV28 | NA | CASSRGGGVYYGYTF | TGTGCCAGCAGTCGAGGAGGGGGCGTGTACTATGGCTACACCTTC
TRBJ1-1 | TRBD1 | TRBV6-5 | NA | CASTRTGDEAFF | TGTGCCAGCACTCGGACAGGGGATGAAGCTTTCTTT
TRBJ2-7 | NA | TRBV4-1 | NA | CASSHQATDREQYF | TGCGCCAGCAGCCACCAGGCGACGGATCGCGAGCAGTACTTC